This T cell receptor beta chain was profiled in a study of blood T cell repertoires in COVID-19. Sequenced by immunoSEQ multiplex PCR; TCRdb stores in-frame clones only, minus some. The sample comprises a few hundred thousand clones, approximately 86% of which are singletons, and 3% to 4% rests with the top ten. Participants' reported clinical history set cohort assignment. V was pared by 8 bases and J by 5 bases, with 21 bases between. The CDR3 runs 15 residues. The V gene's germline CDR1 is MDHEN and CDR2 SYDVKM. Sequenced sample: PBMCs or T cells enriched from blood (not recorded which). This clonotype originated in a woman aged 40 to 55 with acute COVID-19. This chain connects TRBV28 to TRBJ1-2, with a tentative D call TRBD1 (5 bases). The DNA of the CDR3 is TGTGCCAGCGGGGCAGGGAGGCAATCGATTTATGGCTACACCTTC. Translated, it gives CASGAGRQSIYGYTF.